This TCR beta chain derives from a study of prognosis after radiotherapy for stage I lung cancer. Amplification of the TCR beta CDR3 (from genomic DNA) was done by two-round multiplex PCR. TRBV and TRBJ genes each had their own specific primers in first-round PCR. TCRdb analysed the multiplex PCR reads with MiXCR anew, one entry per CDR3 protein. This table holds approximately 41,000 distinct CDR3 sequences, about 24% found once. This CDR3 spans 16 amino acids. After removal of 6 bases from V and 3 bases from J, the junction contained 11 bases not matched to a gene. The germline gives CDR1 MNHNS, CDR2 SASEGT. This clonotype was observed a handful of times.

The TCR originated in a donor at least 50 years old with non-small cell lung cancer. This rearrangement joins TRBV6-1 to TRBJ2-3; TRBD2 matches 8 bases. The material was PBMCs, obtained before or after stereotactic body radiation therapy (not recorded which). CDR3 DNA: TGTGCCAGCAGCCTCAGAACGGGGGGGGGGACAGATACGCAGTATTTT. It specifies CASSLRTGGGTDTQYF.